The present entry profiles one T cell receptor (beta chain) with its context. The CDR3 sequence is 14 residues long. CDR1 KGHSH and CDR2 LQKENI come from the germline V gene. V shed 4 bases and J 1 base; nucleotides not matched to a gene: 1. Under the authors' procedure: Reference gene primers were amplified, and this amplification served to estimate nucleated cell counts. Produced via immunoSEQ multiplex PCR; TCRdb's table is partial and in-frame only. V, J and clone size are taken as reported in that table, and D and trimming were inferred from the DNA itself. This table holds more than 110,000 clones, around nine tenths found once. This sample is drawn from a study of blood T cell repertoires in COVID-19. Whole-study context: Researchers got acute and convalescent COVID-19 samples from the United States, Italy and Spain. PBMCs, B-cell-depleted T cells, or T cells provided the cDNA or gDNA that made up the material.

This sequence was found in a woman in her forties with acute or convalescent COVID-19. The sequencing input was peripheral blood. The chain joins TRBV18 to TRBJ1-1; 9 bases are a match to TRBD1. CDR3: CASSLGQGNTEAFF. CDR3 in DNA: TGTGCCAGCTCACTGGGACAGGGGAACACTGAAGCTTTCTTT. Looking up the rest from reference TRBV18 and TRBJ1-1 gives the full variable domain: NAGVMQNPRHLVRRRGQEARLRCSPMKGHSHVYWYRQLPEEGLKFMVYLQKENIIDESGMPKERFSAEFPKEGPSILRIQQVVRGDSAAYFCASSLGQGNTEAFFGQGTRLTVV.